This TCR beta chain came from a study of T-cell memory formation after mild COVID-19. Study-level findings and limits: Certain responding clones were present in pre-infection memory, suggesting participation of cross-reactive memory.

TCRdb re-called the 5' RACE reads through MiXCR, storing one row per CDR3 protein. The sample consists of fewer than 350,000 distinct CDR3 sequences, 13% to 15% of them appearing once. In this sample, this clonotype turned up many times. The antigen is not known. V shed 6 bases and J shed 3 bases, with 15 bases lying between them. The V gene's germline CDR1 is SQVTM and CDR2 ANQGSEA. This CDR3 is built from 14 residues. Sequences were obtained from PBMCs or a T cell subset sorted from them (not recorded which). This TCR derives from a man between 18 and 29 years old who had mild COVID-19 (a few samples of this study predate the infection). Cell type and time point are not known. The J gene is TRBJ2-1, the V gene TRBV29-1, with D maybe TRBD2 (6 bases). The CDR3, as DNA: TGCAGCGTGGGCGGGGTCGATCGCTACAATGAGCAGTTCTTC. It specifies CSVGGVDRYNEQFF.